One T cell receptor (beta chain) is described in this entry. No antigen is known for it. Primers included in the PCR were 60 Vbeta and 13 Jbeta primers. Here immunoSEQ multiplex PCR was the method, and the copy in TCRdb shows in-frame clones only, minus some. The data show 75,000 to 100,000 clones, over 75% seen once. This sample is part of a study of cytomegalovirus exposure and HLA in healthy donors. General study results and limits: V- and J-gene trimming of TCR beta was linked (in a later analysis) to a missense DCLRE1C variant. Later, TCR association rates were found to vary by HLA locus, highest for DRB1 and lowest for HLA-C. It was reported that the classifier diagnosed cytomegalovirus status with high specificity and sensitivity in both the original and validation cohorts.

The sequence was obtained from a man in his forties in good health and CMV-seronegative. Sequenced input: PBMCs.

The CDR3 here is CASSRNRLTEAFF. CDR3 in DNA: TGTGCCAGTAGTCGGAACAGGCTCACTGAAGCTTTCTTT. The genes are TRBV19 and TRBJ1-1; D perhaps matches TRBD1 (5 bases). Trimming shortened V by 5 bases and J by 4 bases, and 11 bases separated the two germline ends. CDR1 LNHDA and CDR2 SQIVND come from the germline V gene (reference sequence). The CDR3 spans 13 residues.